These T cell receptor beta chains were read from a single sample in a study of cytomegalovirus exposure and HLA in healthy donors. Profiled with immunoSEQ multiplex PCR; TCRdb holds only in-frame clones, not every one. Recorded here are around 150,000 clones; the top ten clones represent approximately 2.6%. Sample: PBMCs. The receptor source for this set is a man aged 35-49 years in good health and CMV-seronegative. Both conserved end residues are part of each CDR3. The order of the fields is V gene, CDR3 protein.

>TRBV11-1
CASSLGATGAGELFF
>TRBV18
CASSRVRVLIYEQYF
>TRBV7-2
CASSTRQGRSYNEQFF
>TRBV6-1
CASSLRGPNYGYTF
>TRBV27
CASSSGTYNSPLHF
>TRBV2
CASRWVRQGRAYEQYF
>TRBV7-3
CASSARGGAGSYNEQFF
>TRBV28
CASSLGAYEQYF
>TRBV18
CASSPPGLNSGNTIYF
>TRBV7-2
CASSPLVGIRSYNEQFF
>TRBV4-3
CASSLFPGGQNYGYTF
>TRBV19
CASSMGNGRGNSPLHF
>TRBV29-1
CSVGGRESTDTQYF
>TRBV10-3
CAISESGGNNEQFF
>TRBV9
CASSVSPGQSTEAFF
>TRBV2
CASRDLGQGVSPLHF
>TRBV11-1
CASSSGTGEYEQFF
>TRBV5-1
CASSSGHFYEQYF
>TRBV19
CASKGQASPVNTEAFF
>TRBV28
CASSLGRGGKETQYF
>TRBV11-2
CASSQPGTGWHGYTF
>TRBV2
CASSLAPGTSGGSYNEQLF
>TRBV19
CASSSWTGEVFQPQHF
>TRBV5-4
CASSLGQGADNEQFF
>TRBV19
CASSRQNYGYTF
>TRBV13
CASSPRTGVNSPLHF
>TRBV2
CASLPASGSTDTQYF
>TRBV4-1
CASSQRTQGDYGYTF
>TRBV27
CASSFLPPTGGISNQPQHF
>TRBV6-6
CASSLDPNYGYTF
>TRBV11-1
CASSLSPLDTQYF
>TRBV28
CASSSIAGVETQYF
>TRBV12-5
CASGLGQGIGGYTF
>TRBV5-8
CASSRGQEGYGYTF
>TRBV9
CASSLKGVPEKLFF
>TRBV7-9
CASSSWTSGSQETQYF
>TRBV2
CAIIQVPGPASGAPRRTGELFF
>TRBV5-6
CASSYSTSYNEQFF
>TRBV10-3
CAISGGTLLTF
>TRBV7-8
CASSPPGGFPYEQYF
>TRBV11-1
CASSLASGGARSNEQFF
>TRBV18
CASSPSSLRGQGNTEAFF
>TRBV27
CASRHSTGFNYGYTF
>TRBV29-1
CSVEPGQGFSYNEQFF
>TRBV27
CASSLRRDSRLSGANVLTF
>TRBV6-1
CASSESSGGADTQYF